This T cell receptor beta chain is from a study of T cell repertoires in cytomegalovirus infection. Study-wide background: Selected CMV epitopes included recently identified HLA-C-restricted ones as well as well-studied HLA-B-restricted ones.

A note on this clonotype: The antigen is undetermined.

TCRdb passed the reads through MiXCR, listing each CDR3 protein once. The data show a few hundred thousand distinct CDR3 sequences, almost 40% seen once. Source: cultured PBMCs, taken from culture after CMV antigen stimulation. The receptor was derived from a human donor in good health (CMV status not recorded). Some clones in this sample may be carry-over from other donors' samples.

The CDR3 protein is CASRRGRLIYGYTF. CDR3 sequence (DNA): TGTGCCAGCCGGCGGGGGAGACTTATTTATGGCTACACCTTC. This chain connects TRBV6-1 to TRBJ1-2, with D possibly TRBD1 on 5 matching bases. The CDR3 consists of 14 residues. V gave up 8 bases and J gave up 5 bases, with 18 bases separating them. Germline CDR1 is MNHNS and CDR2 is SASEGT.